The 21 T cell receptor beta chains below were found in one sample sequenced in a study of cytomegalovirus exposure and HLA in healthy donors. The PCR employed 60 Vbeta primers together with 13 Jbeta primers. The method was immunoSEQ multiplex PCR; TCRdb's version includes in-frame clones alone and lacks a portion of them. The top ten clones hold about 2.4% of a sample with roughly 150,000 clones, approximately 78% of them seen once. The specimen was PBMCs. The receptor set was obtained from a male donor in good health and CMV-seronegative.

V is TRBV7-6 and J is TRBJ2-3; D perhaps matches TRBD2 (7 bases). This CDR3 comprises 17 residues. Between the trimmed V and J ends, which lost 1 base and 1 base, there was a span of 15 bases. Germline CDR1 SGHVS, CDR2 FNYEAQ. The CDR3 loop reads CASSLGISGGRTDTQYF. In nucleotides, the CDR3 is TGTGCCAGCAGCTTAGGAATCTCGGGGGGCCGCACAGATACGCAGTATTTT.

This clone was seen once. The J gene is TRBJ1-1, the V gene TRBV6-5; possibly TRBD1 for D (5 bases). The germline V and J ends were trimmed by 2 bases and 1 base, with 11 bases remaining between them. The germline gives CDR1 MNHEY, CDR2 SVGAGI. CDR3 length: 15 amino acids. The CDR3 nucleotides are TGTGCCAGCAGTTACCTCCGGACACAGAACACTGAAGCTTTCTTT. This gives the protein CASSYLRTQNTEAFF.

This chain connects TRBV28 to TRBJ2-3; possibly TRBD2 for D (6 bases). Trimming cost V 4 bases and J 2 bases, with 25 bases left between them. Per germline, CDR1 MDHEN and CDR2 SYDVKM. CDR3 size: 19 residues. CDR3 region: CASSSRHGLWLAPTDTQYF. The CDR3 DNA reads TGTGCCAGCAGTTCCCGACACGGCCTTTGGCTAGCGCCCACAGATACGCAGTATTTT.

This chain joins TRBV2 and TRBJ1-5, with D maybe TRBD1 (5 bases). Germline V gives CDR1 SNHLY, CDR2 FYNNEI. V lost 4 bases, J lost 3 bases, and 10 bases lay in between. This CDR3 is built from 14 residues. The CDR3, as DNA: TGTGCCAGCAGTGTAGGGGCAAACAATCAGCCCCAGCATTTT. It encodes CASSVGANNQPQHF.

The chain combines TRBV4-1 with TRBJ2-4; tentative D call: TRBD1 (6 bases). V lost 0 bases to trimming and J lost 0 bases, with 15 bases between them. Germline-derived CDR1 and CDR2 are MGHRA and YSYEKL. The CDR3 has 18 amino acids. The DNA for the CDR3 is TGCGCCAGCAGCCAAGATACAGGGAACATCATAGCCAAAAACATTCAGTACTTC. Its protein is CASSQDTGNIIAKNIQYF.

The V and J genes are TRBV10-3 and TRBJ2-7; D is unclear. Germline lookup yields CDR1 ENHRY and CDR2 SYGVKD. The CDR3 loop spans 11 amino acids. V was cut by 8 bases and J by 3 bases, with 8 bases left in between. CDR3 region: CAIGRDYEQYF. As DNA, the CDR3 is TGTGCCATCGGTAGAGACTACGAGCAGTACTTC.

This chain links TRBV29-1 with TRBJ2-4; TRBD1 might be the D (6 bases). The CDR3 totals 12 residues. Trimming left V 3 bases short and J 6 bases short, with 9 bases between. CDR1 SQVTM and CDR2 ANQGSEA come from the germline V gene. The CDR3 nucleotides are TGCAGCGTTGATCTGGGGGCAAACATTCAGTACTTC. This codes for CSVDLGANIQYF.

V usage is TRBV29-1 and J usage is TRBJ1-4; 7 bases line up with TRBD1. Germline CDR1 reads SQVTM; CDR2 reads ANQGSEA. V was clipped by 4 bases and J by 8 bases; unmatched bases: 7. This CDR3 has 13 amino acids. For the CDR3, the DNA is TGCAGCGTTGCGGGAAGAGGGGGCGAAAAACTGTTTTTT. As protein: CSVAGRGGEKLFF.

This chain links TRBV27 with TRBJ2-4; 9 nucleotides match TRBD2. With V trimmed by 8 bases and J by 0 bases, 11 bases remained unmatched. Germline lookup yields CDR1 MNHEY and CDR2 SMNVEV (reference sequence). This CDR3 contains 17 residues. This CDR3 is CASGGGEGMLAKNIQYF. The DNA for the CDR3 is TGTGCCAGCGGCGGGGGGGAGGGCATGCTAGCCAAAAACATTCAGTACTTC.

The table lists this clone with a count of one. V is TRBV13 and J is TRBJ1-6; 7 nucleotides agree with TRBD1. This CDR3 spans 20 amino acids. Unmatched junction bases numbered 12, after V lost 0 bases and J lost 1 base. Germline CDR1 reads PRHDT; CDR2 reads FYEKMQ (reference sequence). This chain's CDR3 is CASSLGPPFTGASYNSPLHF. The DNA for the CDR3 is TGTGCCAGCAGCTTAGGCCCTCCGTTTACAGGGGCGTCCTATAATTCACCCCTCCACTTT.

The chain recombines TRBV28 with TRBJ2-2; D not certain. V was shortened by 2 bases and J by 6 bases, with 19 bases between the two germline ends. The CDR3 spans 17 residues. Germline V gene lookup returns CDR1 MDHEN and CDR2 SYDVKM. The CDR3 spells CASSLRSVLLTPGELFF. DNA of the CDR3: TGTGCCAGCAGTTTACGTAGTGTACTACTTACACCCGGGGAGCTGTTTTTT.

The V gene is TRBV9, the J gene TRBJ2-1; TRBD2 matches at 10 bases. V lost 0 bases and J lost 9; bases outside the gene matches: 9. Germline CDR1 is SGDLS and CDR2 is YYNGEE. This CDR3 has 16 residues. The CDR3 bases are TGTGCCAGCAGCGTAGGTGCTAGCGGGAGTATGGCTGAGCAGTTCTTC. Translating it yields CASSVGASGSMAEQFF.

The gene calls are TRBV19 and TRBJ2-3; perhaps TRBD1 as D (6 bases). This CDR3 comprises 15 residues. Trimming pared 6 bases from V and 4 bases from J, leaving 17 bases between. Germline V CDR1 and CDR2: LNHDA, SQIVND (reference sequence). For the CDR3, the DNA is TGTGCCAGTAGCGGGACACCGTTTCCCCCAGATACGCAGTATTTT. Its translation: CASSGTPFPPDTQYF.

The chain employs TRBV4-3 and TRBJ2-1; possibly TRBD2 for D (7 bases). The CDR3 sequence is 15 residues long. Per the germline V gene, CDR1 is LGHNA and CDR2 is YSLEER. V was cut by 0 bases and J by 9 bases, with 15 bases left in between. CDR3 DNA: TGCGCCAGCAGCCAAGAAGGGGGGAGGGCCTGTGAGCAGTTCTTC. The encoded protein is CASSQEGGRACEQFF.

The chain employs TRBV10-3 and TRBJ1-5; D not certain. V dropped 0 bases and J dropped 4 bases, with 10 bases sitting between them. Germline-derived CDR1 and CDR2 are ENHRY and SYGVKD. This CDR3 region has 15 residues. CDR3: CAISESRAPNQPQHF. The CDR3 DNA reads as TGTGCCATCAGTGAGTCGAGGGCCCCGAATCAGCCCCAGCATTTT.

The table lists this clone with a few counts. This chain joins TRBV30 and TRBJ2-5; possible D gene TRBD1, 5 bases. The length of the CDR3 is 12 residues. V lost 3 bases and J 4 bases, leaving 9 bases between the germline ends. Germline V gene lookup returns CDR1 GTSNPN and CDR2 SVGIG (reference sequence). CDR3 loop: CAWRTVRETQYF. Here the CDR3 DNA reads TGTGCCTGGAGGACAGTTAGAGAGACCCAGTACTTC.

This chain connects TRBV5-1 to TRBJ1-4; D remains unclear. With 4 bases removed from V and 8 bases from J, the gap between germline ends came to 15 bases. The CDR3 contains 14 residues. In germline, CDR1 is SGHRS, CDR2 YFSETQ. CDR3 DNA: TGCGCCAGCAGCCCGGGGAACAGAGGCGAAAAACTGTTTTTT. It encodes CASSPGNRGEKLFF. The full variable domain, with the rest looked up from reference TRBV5-1 and TRBJ1-4, is KAGVTQTPRYLIKTRGQQVTLSCSPISGHRSVSWYQQTPGQGLQFLFEYFSETQRNKGNFPGRFSGRQFSNSRSEMNVSTLELGDSALYLCASSPGNRGEKLFFGSGTQLSVL.

The gene calls are TRBV6-1 and TRBJ2-1; 12 nucleotides align to TRBD2. CDR1 and CDR2 from the germline V gene are MNHNS and SASEGT. This CDR3 is 17 amino acids long. J lost 6 bases, V lost 4 bases, and 10 bases had no gene match. CDR3 protein: CASSVRLAGGPVNEQFF. DNA of the CDR3: TGTGCCAGCAGTGTGCGCCTAGCGGGGGGGCCGGTCAATGAGCAGTTCTTC.

The V and J genes are TRBV9 and TRBJ2-7; 7 bases line up with TRBD2. Germline CDR1 reads SGDLS; CDR2 reads YYNGEE. Trimming at V came to 2 bases and at J to 0 bases, leaving 5 bases not matched to a gene. The CDR3 consists of 15 residues. CDR3 in amino acids: CASSVGGSYSYEQYF. DNA for the CDR3: TGTGCCAGCAGCGTGGGAGGGTCCTACTCCTACGAGCAGTACTTC.

This clone was recorded once. DNA of the CDR3: TGCGCCAGCAGCCAAGAATGGGGCGGGGGCATCGATGAGCAGTTCTTC. Translating it yields CASSQEWGGGIDEQFF. The chain is built from TRBV4-1 and TRBJ2-1, with TRBD2 as a possible D gene (7 bases). The CDR3 consists of 16 residues. Germline V CDR1 and CDR2: MGHRA, YSYEKL. V lost 0 bases and J 8 bases, leaving 17 bases between the germline ends.

The chain links TRBV30 to TRBJ2-7, with TRBD1 as a possible D gene (5 bases). Looked up from germline, CDR1 is GTSNPN and CDR2 is SVGIG (reference sequence). Trimming pared 2 bases from V and 5 bases from J, leaving 13 bases between. CDR3 length: 13 residues. As DNA, the CDR3 is TGTGCCTGGAGTCCCCAGGGTCCCCACGAGCAGTACTTC. It yields the protein CAWSPQGPHEQYF.